The 23 T cell receptor beta chains given below trace back to one sample, sequenced in a study of regulatory T cells in long-lasting Graves disease. Arm-PCR of CDR3 regions and iRepertoire HTBI primers were used to build TCR beta libraries. MiXCR, run by TCRdb on the multiplex PCR reads, gives a single entry per CDR3 protein. The data hold 250,000 to 300,000 distinct CDR3 sequences, with 20% to 25% observed a single time. Time point meaning: persistent/refractory GD, antithyroid drugs over 5 years with positive TRAb. RNA from PBMCs was the source of the TCR library. Specimen: peripheral blood mononuclear cells (PBMCs), collected when the disease was refractory, from a patient treated with antithyroid drugs. All receptors derive from a female donor with Graves disease.

This clonotype was seen just once. A much more abundant neighbour one base away suggests this may be a read error. V and J are TRBV7-8 and TRBJ1-2, with D unresolved. The CDR3 sequence is 19 residues long. CDR1 is SGHVS and CDR2 is FQNEAQ in the germline V gene. The chain's CDR3 is CASSLVPSAVQDVGYGYIF. In DNA, the CDR3 is TGTGCCAGCAGCTTAGTACCGTCGGCAGTTCAGGACGTAGGCTATGGCTACATCTTC.

The chain carries TRBV7-9 and TRBJ2-3; 12 nucleotides line up with TRBD2. The CDR3 totals 14 residues. CDR1 and CDR2 (germline): SEHNR, FQNEAQ (reference sequence). With V trimmed by 8 bases and J by 5 bases, 5 bases remained unmatched. CDR3 sequence reads: CASAKTSGRDTQYF. The CDR3, as DNA: TGTGCCAGCGCCAAGACTAGCGGGAGAGATACGCAGTATTTT.

This chain joins TRBV3-1 and TRBJ1-2; D not resolved. V lost 0 bases and J 6 bases, leaving 14 bases between the germline ends. Germline CDR1 is LGHDT and CDR2 is YNNKEL (reference sequence). The CDR3 totals 15 residues. The CDR3 DNA sequence: TGTGCCAGCAGCCAAGATCCGACGGGCCGACATGGCTACACCTTC. It encodes CASSQDPTGRHGYTF.

In this sample, this clonotype turned up many times. The chain couples TRBV6-5 to TRBJ1-2; D gene uncertain. The CDR3 contains 13 residues. V lost 2 bases and J 8 bases, leaving 12 bases between the germline ends. In germline, CDR1 is MNHEY, CDR2 SVGAGI. The chain's CDR3 is CASSYPGGYGYTF. The CDR3 DNA sequence: TGTGCCAGCAGTTACCCGGGTGGGTACGGCTACACCTTC.

The chain links TRBV28 to TRBJ2-7, with TRBD1 matching over 8 bases. V shed 7 bases, J shed 0 bases, and the junction held 8 bases outside the gene matches. Germline assignment: CDR1 MDHEN and CDR2 SYDVKM. This CDR3 is built from 15 residues. CDR3 sequence: CASKTDRGPSYEQYF. The CDR3 DNA sequence: TGTGCCAGCAAGACCGACAGGGGACCCTCCTACGAGCAGTACTTC.

The chain joins TRBV7-9 to TRBJ1-2; 7 nucleotides line up with TRBD1. Germline CDR1 is SEHNR and CDR2 is FQNEAQ (reference sequence). The CDR3 extends over 14 amino acids. The trim removed 3 bases at V and 1 base at J, leaving 2 bases unmatched. CDR3 in amino acids: CASSFTGDNYGYTF. The CDR3 DNA sequence: TGTGCCAGCAGCTTTACAGGGGATAACTATGGCTACACCTTC.

This chain joins TRBV6-2 or TRBV6-3 and TRBJ2-1, with D possibly being TRBD2 (5 bases). V lost 3 bases to trimming and J lost 9 bases, with 12 bases between them. The CDR3 spans 13 residues. Germline assignment: CDR1 MNHEY and CDR2 SVGEGT. The CDR3 loop reads CASSYSLAVEQFF. The CDR3 DNA sequence: TGTGCCAGCAGTTATTCCCTAGCAGTTGAGCAGTTCTTC.

This clonotype appeared many times. J is TRBJ2-6 and V is TRBV7-9; D gene ambiguous. Germline lookup yields CDR1 SEHNR and CDR2 FQNEAQ (reference sequence). The CDR3 is 20 residues long. The V end was cut by 1 base, the J end by 0 bases, with 19 bases between. The CDR3 DNA reads TGTGCCAGCAGCTTAGGCGGCCAAGGGTCTTTTTCCTCTGGGGCCAACGTCCTGACTTTC. It codes for CASSLGGQGSFSSGANVLTF. The full variable domain, its missing parts supplied by reference TRBV7-9 and TRBJ2-6, is DTGVSQNPRHKITKRGQNVTFRCDPISEHNRLYWYRQTLGQGPEFLTYFQNEAQLEKSRLLSDRFSAERPKGSFSTLEIQRTEQGDSAMYLCASSLGGQGSFSSGANVLTFGAGSRLTVL.

In its sample, this clonotype was seen many times. The J gene is TRBJ2-7, the V gene TRBV7-2, with 9 bases identical to TRBD2. This CDR3 comprises 14 residues. After removal of 2 bases from V and 5 bases from J, the junction contained 4 bases not matched to a gene. CDR1 and CDR2 from the germline V gene are SGHTA and FQGNSA. CDR3 coding DNA: TGTGCCAGCAGCTTAATAGCGGGAGTAGACGAGCAGTACTTC. It translates to CASSLIAGVDEQYF.

In its sample, this clonotype was seen many times. CDR3 sequence: CASSKGTSGTEETQYF. CDR3 in DNA: TGTGCCAGCAGCAAGGGGACTAGCGGGACTGAAGAGACCCAGTACTTC. The V and J genes are TRBV12-3 or TRBV12-4 and TRBJ2-5; 13 bases agree with TRBD2. After removal of 6 bases from V and 3 bases from J, the junction contained 7 bases not matched to a gene. CDR3 length: 16 amino acids.

A remark on this clonotype: A read error may produce the germline difference seen at one junction end. The V and J genes are TRBV6-5 and TRBJ2-7; 7 bases are shared with TRBD2. The germline gives CDR1 MNHEY, CDR2 SVGAGI. CDR3 length: 15 residues. This CDR3 is CASSYGAGESYERYF. In DNA form, the CDR3 reads TGTGCCAGCAGTTACGGGGCGGGAGAGTCCTACGAGCGGTACTTC.

The genes are TRBV14 and TRBJ1-2; D gene ambiguous. CDR1 is SGHDN and CDR2 is FVKESK in the germline V gene. This CDR3 is built from 12 residues. Trimming removed 4 bases at V and 4 bases at J, with 7 bases between. CDR3 coding DNA: TGTGCCAGCAGCCCCGGACTCTATGGCTACACCTTC. Translated, it gives CASSPGLYGYTF.

Many counts were recorded for this clonotype. The chain employs TRBV20-1 and TRBJ1-2; D is uncertain. Trimming left V 5 bases short and J 4 bases short, with 20 bases between. The CDR3 contains 15 residues. CDR1 is DFQATT, CDR2 SNEGSKA, per germline (reference sequence). The CDR3: CSASVDASEGYGYTF. In nucleotides, the CDR3 is TGCAGTGCTTCTGTTGACGCCAGTGAGGGCTATGGCTACACCTTC.

The chain is built from TRBV29-1 and TRBJ1-2, with D unresolved. The germline V and J ends were trimmed by 2 bases and 1 base, with 14 bases remaining between them. Germline V gene sequence: CDR1 SQVTM, CDR2 ANQGSEA. CDR3 length: 15 amino acids. In DNA form, the CDR3 reads TGCAGCGTTGAATATTACCAGCCTCATAACTATGGCTACACCTTC. This sequence encodes CSVEYYQPHNYGYTF.

The V gene is TRBV18, the J gene TRBJ1-5; possible D gene TRBD1, 6 bases. From germline, CDR1 is KGHSH and CDR2 LQKENI. The CDR3 loop spans 14 amino acids. V lost 5 bases and J lost 7, with 15 bases in between. CDR3 loop: CASSTGHLDQPQHF. In DNA, the CDR3 is TGTGCCAGCTCAACGGGACACCTCGACCAGCCCCAGCATTTT.

In its sample, this clonotype was seen many times. J is TRBJ2-1 and V is TRBV2; 10 bases agree with TRBD2. After removal of 7 bases from V and 4 bases from J, the junction contained 4 bases not matched to a gene. In germline, CDR1 is SNHLY, CDR2 FYNNEI. CDR3 size: 14 residues. The CDR3 spells CASKPGLAYNEQFF. CDR3 sequence (DNA): TGTGCCAGCAAGCCGGGACTAGCGTACAATGAGCAGTTCTTC.

The chain recombines TRBV27 with TRBJ1-2; weak D call: TRBD1 (5 bases). Germline V gene data show CDR1 as MNHEY and CDR2 as SMNVEV (reference sequence). The CDR3 covers 14 residues. The germline V and J ends were trimmed by 1 base and 3 bases, with 9 bases remaining between them. Here the CDR3 DNA reads TGTGCCAGCAGTTTATATCAGGGCGACTATGGCTACACCTTC. Its protein product is CASSLYQGDYGYTF.

This clonotype has ten or more counts. The V call is TRBV7-2, the J call TRBJ2-7, with TRBD2 matching 9 bases. This CDR3 region has 15 residues. V shed 2 bases, J shed 2 bases, and the junction held 4 bases outside the gene matches. Germline V CDR1 and CDR2: SGHTA, FQGNSA. CDR3 sequence: CASSLLAGLPYEQYF. CDR3 nucleotides: TGTGCCAGCAGCTTACTAGCGGGATTACCCTACGAGCAGTACTTC.

This rearrangement joins TRBV20-1 to TRBJ1-1; no firm D call. The germline V gene has CDR1 DFQATT and CDR2 SNEGSKA (reference sequence). The CDR3 is 12 residues long. The V and J ends lost 7 bases and 0 bases respectively, with 9 bases between them. CDR3 DNA: TGCAGTGTTCAGTTTCTGAACACTGAAGCTTTCTTT. Residues: CSVQFLNTEAFF.

The rearrangement links TRBV20-1 to TRBJ2-1; the D call may be TRBD1 or TRBD2 (5 bases each). Deletions cut 5 bases from V and 7 bases from J, with 15 bases between. CDR3 size: 13 residues. CDR1 is DFQATT and CDR2 is SNEGSKA in the germline V gene (reference sequence). The CDR3 is CSASWGFSNEQFF. The CDR3 DNA is TGCAGTGCTTCTTGGGGGTTTAGTAATGAGCAGTTCTTC.

The chain couples TRBV11-2 to TRBJ2-5, with a weak D call TRBD2 (6 bases). Germline CDR1 is SGHAT and CDR2 is FQNNGV. The CDR3 has 12 residues. Trimming removed 4 bases from V and 9 bases from J, with 12 bases in between. Written as DNA, the CDR3 is TGTGCCAGCAGCTCGATGTGGGAGGCCCAGTACTTC. It is translated as CASSSMWEAQYF.

Worth noting for this clonotype: The junction departs from the called germline gene at one end, perhaps through a read error. This chain uses TRBV24-1 with TRBJ2-5; 8 bases map to TRBD1. This CDR3 is 15 amino acids long. Germline V gives CDR1 KGHDR, CDR2 SFDVKD. CDR3 coding DNA: TGTGCCACCAGTGATTGGACAGGGTCTGGAGAGGCCCAGTACTTC. Protein: CATSDWTGSGEAQYF.

V and J are TRBV20-1 and TRBJ2-7, with D perhaps TRBD2 (6 bases). Germline CDR1 and CDR2: DFQATT and SNEGSKA (reference sequence). The CDR3 loop spans 15 amino acids. V lost 2 bases, J lost 3 bases, and 17 bases lay in between. CDR3 region: CSARIARRAYYEQYF. Here the CDR3 DNA reads TGCAGTGCTAGAATAGCTAGGAGGGCATACTACGAGCAGTACTTC.